What follows is one T cell receptor beta chain and its context. This sample is part of a study of blood T cells in healthy people across ages. Next came a second PCR, run for about 7 to 12 cycles, which used a sample-barcoded 5' primer along with a J-beta primer mix. TCRdb recomputed calls from the 5' RACE reads with MiXCR, one row per CDR3 protein. The sample lists some 700,000 distinct CDR3 sequences; more than 40% were seen once. Germline lookup yields CDR1 SGHTA and CDR2 FQGNSA. The CDR3 extends over 15 amino acids. The sequence was obtained from a woman in her sixties in good health. The sequencing input was blood. The chain recombines TRBV7-2 with TRBJ2-5; TRBD1 matches 7 bases. The J call could be wrong; TRBJ2-7 is a better fit for the DNA end. The CDR3 region has the DNA TGTGCCAGCAGCCCCCCGGGACAGAGCCTAGGCGAGCAGTACTTC. The encoded protein is CASSPPGQSLGEQYF.